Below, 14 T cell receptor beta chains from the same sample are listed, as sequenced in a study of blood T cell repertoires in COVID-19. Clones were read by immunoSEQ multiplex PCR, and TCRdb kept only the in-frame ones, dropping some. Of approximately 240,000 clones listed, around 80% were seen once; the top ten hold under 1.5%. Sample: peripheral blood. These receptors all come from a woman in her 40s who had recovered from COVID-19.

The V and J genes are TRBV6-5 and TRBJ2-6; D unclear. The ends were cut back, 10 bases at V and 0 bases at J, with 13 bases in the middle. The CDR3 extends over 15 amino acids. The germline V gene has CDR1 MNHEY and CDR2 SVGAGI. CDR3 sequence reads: CATSPESSGANVLTF. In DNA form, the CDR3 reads TGTGCCACCTCACCGGAGAGCTCTGGGGCCAACGTCCTGACTTTC.

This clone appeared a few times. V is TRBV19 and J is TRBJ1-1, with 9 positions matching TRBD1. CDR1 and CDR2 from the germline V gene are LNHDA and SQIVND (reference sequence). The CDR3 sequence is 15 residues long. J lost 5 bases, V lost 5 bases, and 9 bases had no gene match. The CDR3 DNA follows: TGTGCCAGTAGTCCCGGACAGGGGAGGAGGACTGAAGCTTTCTTT. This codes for CASSPGQGRRTEAFF.

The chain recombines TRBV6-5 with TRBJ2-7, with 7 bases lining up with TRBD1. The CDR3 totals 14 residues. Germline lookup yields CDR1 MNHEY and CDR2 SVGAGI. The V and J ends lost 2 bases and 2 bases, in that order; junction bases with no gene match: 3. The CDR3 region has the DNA TGTGCCAGCAGTTACGGGACAGCCACCTACGAGCAGTACTTC. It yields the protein CASSYGTATYEQYF.

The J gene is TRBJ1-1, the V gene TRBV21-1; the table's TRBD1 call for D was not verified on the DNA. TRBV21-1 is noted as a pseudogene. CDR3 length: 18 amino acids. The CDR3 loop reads CASSISNQAGALNTEAFF. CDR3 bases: TGTGCCAGCAGCATATCGAACCAAGCAGGGGCCCTGAACACTGAAGCTTTCTTT.

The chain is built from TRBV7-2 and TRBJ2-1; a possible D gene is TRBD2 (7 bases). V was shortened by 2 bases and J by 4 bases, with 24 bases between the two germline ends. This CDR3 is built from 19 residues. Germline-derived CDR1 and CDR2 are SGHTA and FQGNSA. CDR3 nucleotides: TGTGCCAGCAGCTTATGGGTAGGACGGGCGGGGGCGAAGTACAATGAGCAGTTCTTC. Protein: CASSLWVGRAGAKYNEQFF.

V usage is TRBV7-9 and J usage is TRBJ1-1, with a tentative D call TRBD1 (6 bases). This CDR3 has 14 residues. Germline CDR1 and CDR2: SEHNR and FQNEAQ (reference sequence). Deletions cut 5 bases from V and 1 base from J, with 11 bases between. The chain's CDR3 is CASSLTQGNTEAFF. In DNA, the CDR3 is TGTGCCAGCAGCCTAACACAGGGGAACACTGAAGCTTTCTTT.

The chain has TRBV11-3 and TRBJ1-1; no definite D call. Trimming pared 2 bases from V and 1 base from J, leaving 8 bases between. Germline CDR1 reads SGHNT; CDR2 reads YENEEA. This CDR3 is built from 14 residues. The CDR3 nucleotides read TGTGCCAGCAGCTTATGGCTGAAGAACACTGAAGCTTTCTTT. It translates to CASSLWLKNTEAFF.

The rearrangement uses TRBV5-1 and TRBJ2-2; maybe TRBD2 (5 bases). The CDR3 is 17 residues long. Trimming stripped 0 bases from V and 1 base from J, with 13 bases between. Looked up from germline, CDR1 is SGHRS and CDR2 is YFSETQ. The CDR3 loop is CASSLEDGRGNTGELFF. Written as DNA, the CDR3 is TGCGCCAGCAGCTTGGAGGACGGACGGGGGAACACCGGGGAGCTGTTTTTT.

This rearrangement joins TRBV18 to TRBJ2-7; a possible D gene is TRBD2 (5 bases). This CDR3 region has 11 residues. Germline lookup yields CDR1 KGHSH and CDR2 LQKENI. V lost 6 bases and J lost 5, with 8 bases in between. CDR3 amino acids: CASSGLHEQYF. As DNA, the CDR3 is TGTGCCAGCTCCGGACTTCACGAGCAGTACTTC.

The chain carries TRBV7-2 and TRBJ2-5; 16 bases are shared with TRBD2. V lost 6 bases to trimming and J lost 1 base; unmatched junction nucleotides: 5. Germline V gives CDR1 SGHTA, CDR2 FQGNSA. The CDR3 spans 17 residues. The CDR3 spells CASRSGTSGGVQETQYF. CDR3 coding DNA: TGTGCCAGCAGATCCGGGACTAGCGGGGGGGTCCAAGAGACCCAGTACTTC.

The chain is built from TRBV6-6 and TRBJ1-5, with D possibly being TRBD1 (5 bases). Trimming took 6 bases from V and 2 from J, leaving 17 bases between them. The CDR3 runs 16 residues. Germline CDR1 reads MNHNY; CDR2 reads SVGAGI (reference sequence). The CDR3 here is CASRGGGIKGNQPQHF. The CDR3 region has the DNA TGTGCCAGCAGGGGGGGAGGGATTAAGGGCAATCAGCCCCAGCATTTT.

The CDR3 protein is CASSLGLSTDTQYF. In DNA, the CDR3 is TGCGCCAGCAGCTTGGGTCTAAGCACAGATACGCAGTATTTT. The chain couples TRBV5-1 to TRBJ2-3; D is ambiguous. CDR3 size: 14 residues. Germline lookup yields CDR1 SGHRS and CDR2 YFSETQ. The germline V and J ends were trimmed by 0 bases and 0 bases, with 5 bases remaining between them. Full variable domain (rest looked up from reference TRBV5-1 and TRBJ2-3): KAGVTQTPRYLIKTRGQQVTLSCSPISGHRSVSWYQQTPGQGLQFLFEYFSETQRNKGNFPGRFSGRQFSNSRSEMNVSTLELGDSALYLCASSLGLSTDTQYFGPGTRLTVL.

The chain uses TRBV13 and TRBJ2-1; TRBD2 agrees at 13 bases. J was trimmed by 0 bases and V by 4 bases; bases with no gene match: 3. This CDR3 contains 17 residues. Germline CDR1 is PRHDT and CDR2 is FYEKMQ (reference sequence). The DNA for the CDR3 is TGTGCCAGCAGCTGGACTAGCGGGGGCCGCTCCTACAATGAGCAGTTCTTC. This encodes CASSWTSGGRSYNEQFF.

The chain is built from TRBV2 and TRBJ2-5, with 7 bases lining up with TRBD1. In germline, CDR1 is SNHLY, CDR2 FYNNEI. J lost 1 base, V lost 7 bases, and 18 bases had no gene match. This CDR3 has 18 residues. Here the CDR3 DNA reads TGTGCCAGCACAGAAGGGCAGGGGGTCTCTCTACGCCAAGAGACCCAGTACTTC. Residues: CASTEGQGVSLRQETQYF.